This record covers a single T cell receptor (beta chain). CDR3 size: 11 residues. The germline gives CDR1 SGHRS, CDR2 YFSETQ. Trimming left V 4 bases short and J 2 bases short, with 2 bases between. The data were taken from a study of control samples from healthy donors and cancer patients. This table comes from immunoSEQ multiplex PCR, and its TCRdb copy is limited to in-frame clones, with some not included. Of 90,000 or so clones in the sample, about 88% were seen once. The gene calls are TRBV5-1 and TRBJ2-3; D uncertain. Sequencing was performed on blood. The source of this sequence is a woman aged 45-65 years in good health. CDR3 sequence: CASSTTDTQYF. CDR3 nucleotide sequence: TGCGCCAGCAGCACCACAGATACGCAGTATTTT.